This T cell receptor (beta chain) was recorded in a study of cytomegalovirus exposure and HLA in healthy donors. General observations from the study: More clonal expansion characterized HLA-associated TCR beta chains than equally common others in a later analysis.

The PCR used 60 Vbeta and 13 Jbeta primers. Only in-frame clones appear in the TCRdb table, and some are missing; sequencing was by immunoSEQ multiplex PCR. The sample has under 40,000 clones; 80% are singletons. Germline-derived CDR1 and CDR2 are MGHRA and YSYEKL. Germline trimming cut 4 bases from V and 1 base from J; bases unmatched to any gene: 3. The CDR3 sequence is 16 residues long. Points on this clone: Its specificity is not known.

The source material was PBMCs. V is TRBV4-1 and J is TRBJ2-5; 13 bases fit TRBD2. This sequence originates from a male donor in good health and CMV-seronegative. The CDR3 region has the DNA TGCGCCAGCAGCCGCGGGACTAGCGGGATCCAAGAGACCCAGTACTTC. Translated, it gives CASSRGTSGIQETQYF.